The next 32 T cell receptor beta chains were all read from a single sample in a study of vaccination and CD4 T cells after COVID-19. The Oncomine TCR Beta short-read assay generated sequence data from the DNA of cultured CD4+ T cells. Via MiXCR, TCRdb re-called the PCR reads, giving one row per CDR3 protein. The table shows roughly 15,000 distinct CDR3 sequences, with roughly 28% occurring only once. No antigen is known for these receptors. Treatment meaning: approximately 9-day PBMC culture with coronavirus spike peptide pools or control peptides (ViraFEST assay). The sample taken for sequencing was cultured CD4+ T cells from blood. The receptors here all came from a human donor with COVID-19.

In its sample, this clonotype was seen a few times. The genes are TRBV12-3 or TRBV12-4 and TRBJ1-2; D gene ambiguous. Trimming took 3 bases from V and 3 from J, leaving 11 bases between them. The CDR3 sequence is 14 residues long. CDR3 amino acids: CASSFDGRDYGYTF. For the CDR3, the DNA is TGTGCCAGCAGTTTCGACGGGAGGGACTATGGCTACACCTTC.

This clonotype was seen a handful of times. The chain's CDR3 is CASKTVTNTEAFF. DNA of the CDR3: TGTGCCAGCAAAACAGTTACGAACACTGAAGCTTTCTTT. V gene TRBV2 combines with J gene TRBJ1-1; D not certain. From germline, CDR1 is SNHLY and CDR2 FYNNEI. The CDR3 consists of 13 residues. Trimming removed 7 bases at V and 1 base at J, with 10 bases between.

The chain links TRBV6-1 to TRBJ2-1, with 11 positions matching TRBD1. The trim removed 6 bases at V and 15 bases at J, leaving 10 bases unmatched. CDR3 length equals 13 residues. Germline assignment: CDR1 MNHNS and CDR2 SASEGT. The CDR3 DNA follows: TGTGCCAGCAGCGTCCAGAGGGACAGGGGGGCGTTCTTC. Translated: CASSVQRDRGAFF.

The chain carries TRBV5-1 and TRBJ2-2; possibly TRBD2 for D (6 bases). CDR1 SGHRS and CDR2 YFSETQ come from the germline V gene. V was trimmed by 0 bases and J by 4 bases, leaving 13 bases between them. The CDR3 length is 16 residues. The CDR3 spells CASSLVVRESTGELFF. The CDR3 bases are TGCGCCAGCAGCTTGGTAGTTCGGGAGAGCACCGGGGAGCTGTTTTTT. The full variable domain, rest sourced from reference TRBV5-1 and TRBJ2-2, is KAGVTQTPRYLIKTRGQQVTLSCSPISGHRSVSWYQQTPGQGLQFLFEYFSETQRNKGNFPGRFSGRQFSNSRSEMNVSTLELGDSALYLCASSLVVRESTGELFFGEGSRLTVL.

The chain has TRBV5-4 and TRBJ1-2; TRBD1 matches at 11 bases. CDR3 length: 15 amino acids. The V and J ends lost 3 bases and 8 bases, in that order; junction bases with no gene match: 9. Per the germline V gene, CDR1 is SGHNT and CDR2 is YYREEE (reference sequence). CDR3 loop: CASSWTGGAMGGYTF. CDR3 sequence (DNA): TGTGCCAGCAGCTGGACAGGGGGCGCGATGGGAGGCTACACCTTC.

This chain uses TRBV6-1 with TRBJ2-7; 10 nucleotides agree with TRBD1. This CDR3 comprises 16 residues. Unmatched junction bases numbered 13, after V lost 6 bases and J lost 5 bases. Germline CDR1 is MNHNS and CDR2 is SASEGT. DNA of the CDR3: TGTGCCAGCAGCCCACCGGGACAGGGGCGTCGGAACGAGCAGTACTTC. Translating it yields CASSPPGQGRRNEQYF.

This clonotype appeared once. The chain links TRBV2 to TRBJ1-3, with TRBD1 matching over 7 bases. The CDR3 spans 16 residues. V shed 3 bases and J 0 bases; nucleotides not matched to a gene: 5. The V gene's germline CDR1 is SNHLY and CDR2 FYNNEI. The DNA of the CDR3 is TGTGCCAGCAGTGAGGCTGGGACAGTCTCTGGAAACACCATATATTTT. It is translated as CASSEAGTVSGNTIYF.

The rearrangement uses TRBV15 and TRBJ2-7; D not resolved. CDR1 and CDR2 (germline): LNHNV, YYDKDF (reference sequence). Deletions cut 0 bases from V and 3 bases from J, with 6 bases between. The CDR3 runs to 13 residues. CDR3 DNA: TGTGCCACCAGCAGAGAGGGCGGCTACGAGCAGTACTTC. Its translation: CATSREGGYEQYF.

This clonotype was detected only a few times. This rearrangement joins TRBV29-1 to TRBJ1-2; a possible D gene is TRBD1 (6 bases). The CDR3 extends over 11 amino acids. CDR1 is SQVTM and CDR2 is ANQGSEA in the germline V gene. V was trimmed by 7 bases and J by 6 bases, leaving 12 bases between them. The CDR3, as DNA: TGCAGCGCACAGGGTGTTGATGGCTACACCTTC. The encoded protein is CSAQGVDGYTF.

The gene calls are TRBV2 and TRBJ1-1; D gene ambiguous. From germline, CDR1 is SNHLY and CDR2 FYNNEI. Trimming took off 7 bases at V and 1 base at J, with 10 bases between the two ends. The CDR3 loop spans 13 amino acids. The CDR3 nucleotides are TGTGCCAGCACCCTCAGCGGGAACACTGAAGCTTTCTTT. Translating it yields CASTLSGNTEAFF.

The chain uses TRBV12-3 or TRBV12-4 and TRBJ2-2, with D hard to call. Trimming took 3 bases from V and 4 from J, leaving 12 bases between them. The CDR3 extends over 15 amino acids. CDR3 in amino acids: CASSFRPRATGELFF. CDR3 DNA: TGTGCCAGCAGTTTTCGGCCCCGGGCCACCGGGGAGCTGTTTTTT.

This clonotype was detected only once. The J gene is TRBJ1-4, the V gene TRBV12-1. TRBV12-1 corresponds to a pseudogene. The CDR3 covers 15 residues. The CDR3, as DNA: TGTGCCAGCAGCACCGTGACGCGGGGAAACGCAAAACTGTTTTTT. As protein: CASSTVTRGNAKLFF.

This clonotype is labeled medium-sized (0.01 to 0.1%). The chain is built from TRBV20-1 and TRBJ1-1; TRBD1 might be the D (5 bases). Trimming shortened V by 3 bases and J by 0 bases, and 17 bases separated the two germline ends. CDR1 and CDR2 (germline): DFQATT, SNEGSKA (reference sequence). CDR3 length: 16 residues. Here the CDR3 DNA reads TGCAGTGCTAGGCCAATGGGGGTTTCCATGAACACTGAAGCTTTCTTT. It is translated as CSARPMGVSMNTEAFF.

The chain combines TRBV5-4 with TRBJ1-1; D unresolved. The V gene's germline CDR1 is SGHNT and CDR2 YYREEE (reference sequence). The CDR3 covers 15 residues. The V gene lost 0 bases and the J gene lost 1 base, with 10 bases spanning the gap. CDR3 coding DNA: TGTGCCAGCAGCTTGGCCAAGGGAGCGAACACTGAAGCTTTCTTT. Amino acid sequence: CASSLAKGANTEAFF.

The chain joins TRBV6-5 to TRBJ2-2; D might be TRBD2 (6 bases). This CDR3 spans 14 amino acids. Germline CDR1 is MNHEY and CDR2 is SVGAGI. The V end lost 3 bases, the J end lost 5 bases, and 10 bases lay between the germline ends. The CDR3 nucleotides read TGTGCCAGCAGTTATCTGGCGGGAACCGGGGAGCTGTTTTTT. It encodes CASSYLAGTGELFF.

This clonotype was counted between two and nine times. The J gene is TRBJ1-1, the V gene TRBV6-5; D is perhaps TRBD1 (6 bases). Per the germline V gene, CDR1 is MNHEY and CDR2 is SVGAGI. The CDR3 covers 13 residues. Trimming left V 2 bases short and J 11 bases short, with 15 bases between. In DNA form, the CDR3 reads TGTGCCAGCAGTTACACGAGACAGGAGAGCGCTTTCTTT. Its translation is CASSYTRQESAFF.

J is TRBJ2-3 and V is TRBV11-3; D unclear. Trimming left V 4 bases short and J 2 bases short, with 4 bases between. Germline values: CDR1 SGHNT, CDR2 YENEEA. The CDR3 length is 12 residues. The CDR3 here is CASSSTTDTQYF. The CDR3 DNA reads as TGTGCCAGCAGCTCGACCACAGATACGCAGTATTTT.

Comments on this clonotype: A junction end diverges from the germline sequence, so it may reflect a read error. The gene calls are TRBV12-3 or TRBV12-4 and TRBJ2-1; D ambiguous. This CDR3 spans 14 amino acids. CDR3 sequence reads: CASRLVGSYNEQFF. The CDR3 coding sequence is TGTGCCAGCAGATTAGTGGGGTCCTACAATGAGCAGTTCTTC.

Points on this clonotype: The junction departs from germline at one end; a sequencing error may be responsible. The chain links TRBV7-2 to TRBJ1-6; D is possibly TRBD1 (5 bases). The germline V gene has CDR1 SGHTA and CDR2 FQGNSA. This CDR3 is built from 16 residues. CDR3 region: CASSLRGLTYNSPLRF. The DNA of the CDR3 is TGTGCCAGCAGCTTAAGGGGACTAACCTATAATTCACCCCTCCGCTTT.

The chain employs TRBV12-3 or TRBV12-4 and TRBJ1-2; possibly TRBD1 for D (5 bases). Trimming removed 4 bases at V and 3 bases at J, with 12 bases between. The CDR3 totals 14 residues. In DNA form, the CDR3 reads TGTGCCAGCAGTTCCTTACGAGGGGACTATGGCTACACCTTC. Translation gives CASSSLRGDYGYTF.

This clonotype has only a few counts. The gene calls are TRBV7-2 and TRBJ2-7, with 8 nucleotides matching TRBD1. This CDR3 is 15 amino acids long. CDR1 SGHTA and CDR2 FQGNSA come from the germline V gene. Trimming cost V 5 bases and J 1 base; bases outside gene matches: 7. CDR3 protein: CASSVGTGLSYEQYF. The CDR3, as DNA: TGTGCCAGCAGCGTAGGGACAGGTTTGTCCTACGAGCAGTACTTC.

A single count supports this clonotype. The chain couples TRBV14 to TRBJ2-1; D tentatively reads TRBD1 or TRBD2 (5 bases each). The V gene's germline CDR1 is SGHDN and CDR2 FVKESK. The ends were cut back, 0 bases at V and 6 bases at J, with 9 bases in the middle. The CDR3 is 14 residues long. The CDR3 spells CASSQDHGANEQFF. CDR3 DNA: TGTGCCAGCAGCCAAGATCACGGGGCCAATGAGCAGTTCTTC.

In its sample, this clonotype was seen a few times. The chain is built from TRBV6-1 and TRBJ2-7, with D maybe TRBD1 (6 bases). CDR3 length: 14 amino acids. Trimming pared 5 bases from V and 0 bases from J, leaving 11 bases between. CDR1 is MNHNS and CDR2 is SASEGT in the germline V gene. As DNA, the CDR3 is TGTGCCAGCAGTACCGGGACACACTCCTACGAGCAGTACTTC. It is translated as CASSTGTHSYEQYF.

This clonotype was counted a few times. V gene TRBV20-1 combines with J gene TRBJ2-6; D is ambiguous. Germline values: CDR1 DFQATT, CDR2 SNEGSKA (reference sequence). The CDR3 is made up of 13 amino acids. Deletions cut 5 bases from V and 2 bases from J, with 7 bases between. CDR3: CSAPPPGANVLTF. The DNA of the CDR3 is TGCAGTGCTCCACCGCCTGGGGCCAACGTCCTGACTTTC.

This clonotype was seen more than once but under ten times. V is TRBV7-6 and J is TRBJ1-5; D not resolved. Germline V lookup: CDR1 SGHVS, CDR2 FNYEAQ. The CDR3 totals 12 residues. V lost 4 bases and J lost 4, with 5 bases in between. CDR3 sequence: CASSSPNQPQHF. CDR3 DNA sequence: TGTGCCAGCAGCTCTCCTAATCAGCCCCAGCATTTT. The full variable domain, with the rest looked up from reference TRBV7-6 and TRBJ1-5, is GAGVSQSPRYKVTKRGQDVALRCDPISGHVSLYWYRQALGQGPEFLTYFNYEAQQDKSGLPNDRFSAERPEGSISTLTIQRTEQRDSAMYRCASSSPNQPQHFGDGTRLSIL.

V usage is TRBV18 and J usage is TRBJ1-1; D is unresolved. The germline CDR1 and CDR2 sequences are KGHSH and LQKENI. The V and J ends lost 3 bases and 3 bases respectively, with 2 bases between them. The CDR3 is 11 amino acids. DNA for the CDR3: TGTGCCAGCTCACCCGACACTGAAGCTTTCTTT. It yields the protein CASSPDTEAFF.

CDR3 loop: CASSADRALEAFF. In nucleotides, the CDR3 is TGTGCCAGTAGCGCAGACAGGGCCCTTGAAGCTTTCTTT. The chain uses TRBV19 and TRBJ1-1; 7 nucleotides align to TRBD1. This CDR3 spans 13 amino acids. With 6 bases clipped from V and 7 bases from J, the junction kept 8 bases outside the gene matches. Germline V gives CDR1 LNHDA, CDR2 SQIVND (reference sequence).

This sequence joins TRBV20-1 and TRBJ2-4; a weak D match, TRBD2 (6 bases). V was pared by 0 bases and J by 1 base, with 10 bases between. The CDR3 runs 15 residues. Per the germline V gene, CDR1 is DFQATT and CDR2 is SNEGSKA (reference sequence). In nucleotides, the CDR3 is TGCAGTGCTAGAGATCATGGGGGGGCCAAAAACATTCAGTACTTC. This translates into CSARDHGGAKNIQYF.

The genes are TRBV7-2 and TRBJ2-5; D is undetermined. The CDR3 extends over 13 amino acids. Germline V gene data show CDR1 as SGHTA and CDR2 as FQGNSA. Trimming cost V 5 bases and J 6 bases, with 13 bases left between them. CDR3 amino acids: CASSQDTPQTQYF. CDR3 nucleotides: TGTGCCAGCAGCCAAGATACCCCGCAGACCCAGTACTTC.

V usage is TRBV20-1 and J usage is TRBJ1-5; D is unresolved. Per germline, CDR1 DFQATT and CDR2 SNEGSKA (reference sequence). The CDR3 is made up of 15 amino acids. With 3 bases removed from V and 5 bases from J, the gap between germline ends came to 17 bases. CDR3 protein: CSASSSAAGDQPQHF. As DNA, the CDR3 is TGCAGTGCTAGTAGTTCCGCGGCCGGGGATCAGCCCCAGCATTTT.

The V gene is TRBV6-1, the J gene TRBJ1-5; D is unclear. Trimming removed 6 bases at V and 2 bases at J, with 8 bases between. Germline CDR1 reads MNHNS; CDR2 reads SASEGT. The CDR3 runs to 13 residues. The DNA for the CDR3 is TGTGCCAGCAGCCCCGCGGGCAATCAGCCCCAGCATTTT. It specifies CASSPAGNQPQHF.

By proportion, this clonotype is medium-sized. The chain is built from TRBV6-1 and TRBJ1-2; a possible D gene is TRBD1 (5 bases). The germline V gene has CDR1 MNHNS and CDR2 SASEGT. The CDR3 totals 13 residues. The V end lost 5 bases, the J end lost 7 bases, and 14 bases lay between the germline ends. CDR3 DNA: TGTGCCAGCAGTCGGCAGGGCTTTGGTGGCTACACCTTC. It codes for CASSRQGFGGYTF.